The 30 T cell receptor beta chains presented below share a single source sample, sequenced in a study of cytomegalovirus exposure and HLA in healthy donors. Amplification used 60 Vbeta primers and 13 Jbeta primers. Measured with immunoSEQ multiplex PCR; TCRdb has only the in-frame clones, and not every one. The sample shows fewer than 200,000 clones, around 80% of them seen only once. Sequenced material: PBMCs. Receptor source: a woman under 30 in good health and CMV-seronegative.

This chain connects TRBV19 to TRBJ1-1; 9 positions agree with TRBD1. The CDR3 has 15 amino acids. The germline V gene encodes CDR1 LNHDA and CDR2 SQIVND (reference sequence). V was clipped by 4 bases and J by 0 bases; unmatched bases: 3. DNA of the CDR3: TGTGCCAGTAGTACGGGACAGGGTATGAACACTGAAGCTTTCTTT. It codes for CASSTGQGMNTEAFF.

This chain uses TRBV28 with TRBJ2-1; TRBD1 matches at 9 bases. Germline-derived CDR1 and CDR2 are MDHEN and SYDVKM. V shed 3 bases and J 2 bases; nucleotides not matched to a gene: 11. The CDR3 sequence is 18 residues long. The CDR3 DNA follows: TGTGCCAGCAGTTTGGACAGGGGAAAGGTTAAGCCCTACAATGAGCAGTTCTTC. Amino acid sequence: CASSLDRGKVKPYNEQFF. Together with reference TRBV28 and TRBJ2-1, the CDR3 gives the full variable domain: DVKVTQSSRYLVKRTGEKVFLECVQDMDHENMFWYRQDPGLGLRLIYFSYDVKMKEKGDIPEGYSVSREKKERFSLILESASTNQTSMYLCASSLDRGKVKPYNEQFFGPGTRLTVL.

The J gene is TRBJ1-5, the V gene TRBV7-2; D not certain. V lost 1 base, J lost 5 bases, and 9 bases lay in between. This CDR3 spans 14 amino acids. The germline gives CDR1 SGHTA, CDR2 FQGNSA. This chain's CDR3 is CASSLDGSDQPQHF. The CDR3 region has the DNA TGTGCCAGCAGCTTAGACGGCAGCGATCAGCCCCAGCATTTT.

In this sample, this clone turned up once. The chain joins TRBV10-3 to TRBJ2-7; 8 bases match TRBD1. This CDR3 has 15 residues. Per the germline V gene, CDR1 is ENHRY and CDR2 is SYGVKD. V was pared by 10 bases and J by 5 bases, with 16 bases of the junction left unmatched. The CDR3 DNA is TGTGCCACCACCAAAGACGGGACAGGTGTGGACGAGCAGTACTTC. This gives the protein CATTKDGTGVDEQYF.

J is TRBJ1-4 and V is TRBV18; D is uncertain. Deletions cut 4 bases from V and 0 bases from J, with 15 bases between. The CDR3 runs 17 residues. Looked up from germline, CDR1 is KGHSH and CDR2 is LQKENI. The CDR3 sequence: CASSRGEAATTNEKLFF. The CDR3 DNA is TGTGCCAGCTCACGAGGAGAGGCGGCTACAACTAATGAAAAACTGTTTTTT.

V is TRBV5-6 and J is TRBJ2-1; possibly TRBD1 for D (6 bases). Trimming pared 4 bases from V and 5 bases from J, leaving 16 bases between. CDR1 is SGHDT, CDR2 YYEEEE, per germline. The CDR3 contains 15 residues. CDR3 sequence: CASSRAPDRHNEQFF. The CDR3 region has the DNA TGTGCCAGCAGCCGTGCCCCAGACAGGCACAATGAGCAGTTCTTC.

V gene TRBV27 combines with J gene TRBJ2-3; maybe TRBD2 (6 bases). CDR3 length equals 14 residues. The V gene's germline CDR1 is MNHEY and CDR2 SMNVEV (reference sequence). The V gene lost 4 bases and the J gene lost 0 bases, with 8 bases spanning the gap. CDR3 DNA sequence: TGTGCCAGCAGTTCGGCGGGGAGCACAGATACGCAGTATTTT. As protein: CASSSAGSTDTQYF.

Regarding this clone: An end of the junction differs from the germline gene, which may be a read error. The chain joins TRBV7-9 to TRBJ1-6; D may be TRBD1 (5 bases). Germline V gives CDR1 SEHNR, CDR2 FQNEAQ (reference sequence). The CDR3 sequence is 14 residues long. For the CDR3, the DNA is TGTGCCAGCAGCACCCGGGACTATTATTCACCCCTCCACTTT. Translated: CASSTRDYYSPLHF.

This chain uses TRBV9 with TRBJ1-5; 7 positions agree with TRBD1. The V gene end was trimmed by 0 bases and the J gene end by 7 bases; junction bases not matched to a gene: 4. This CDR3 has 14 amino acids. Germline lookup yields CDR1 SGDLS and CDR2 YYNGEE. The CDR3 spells CASSVGQGSQPQHF. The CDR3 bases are TGTGCCAGCAGCGTAGGACAGGGTTCCCAGCCCCAGCATTTT.

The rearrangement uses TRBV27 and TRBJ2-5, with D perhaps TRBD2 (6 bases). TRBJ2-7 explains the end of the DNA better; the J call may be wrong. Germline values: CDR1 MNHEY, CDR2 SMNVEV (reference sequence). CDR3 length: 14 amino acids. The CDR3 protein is CASSLPGLQYEQYF. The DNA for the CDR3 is TGTGCCAGCAGTTTACCGGGACTTCAATACGAGCAGTACTTC.

The CDR3: CASSWTSGASSYNEQFF. The DNA for the CDR3 is TGTGCCAGTAGTTGGACTAGCGGGGCGAGCTCCTACAATGAGCAGTTCTTC. The chain carries TRBV19 and TRBJ2-1, with 12 bases identical to TRBD2. The length of the CDR3 is 17 residues. Per the germline V gene, CDR1 is LNHDA and CDR2 is SQIVND (reference sequence). V shed 5 bases and J 0 bases; nucleotides not matched to a gene: 5.

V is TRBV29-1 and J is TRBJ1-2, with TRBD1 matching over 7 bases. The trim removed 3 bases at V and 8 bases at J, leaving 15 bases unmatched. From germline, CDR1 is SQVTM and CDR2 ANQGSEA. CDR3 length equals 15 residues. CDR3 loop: CSVERSTRGGWGYTF. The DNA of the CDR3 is TGCAGCGTTGAGAGAAGTACGCGAGGGGGCTGGGGCTACACCTTC.

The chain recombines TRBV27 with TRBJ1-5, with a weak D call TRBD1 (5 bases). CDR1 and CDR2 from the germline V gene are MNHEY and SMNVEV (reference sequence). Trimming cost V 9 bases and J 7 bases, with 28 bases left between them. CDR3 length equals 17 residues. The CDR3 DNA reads TGTGCCAGTCGACTAATCTCCCAGGGAGGACGGGAGCAGCCCCAGCATTTT. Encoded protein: CASRLISQGGREQPQHF.

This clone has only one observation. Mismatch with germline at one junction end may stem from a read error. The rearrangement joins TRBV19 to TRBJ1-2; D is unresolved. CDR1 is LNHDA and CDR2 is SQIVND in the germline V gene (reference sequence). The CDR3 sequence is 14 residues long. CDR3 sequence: CASSLDRANYGYTF. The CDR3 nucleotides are TGTGCCAGTAGTCTAGACCGGGCTAACTATGGCTACACCTTC.

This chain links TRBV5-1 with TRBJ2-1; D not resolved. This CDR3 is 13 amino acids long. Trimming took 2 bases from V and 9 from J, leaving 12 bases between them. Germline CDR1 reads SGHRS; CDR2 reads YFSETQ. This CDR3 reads CASSLRGYGEQFF. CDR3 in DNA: TGCGCCAGCAGCTTAAGAGGTTACGGTGAGCAGTTCTTC.

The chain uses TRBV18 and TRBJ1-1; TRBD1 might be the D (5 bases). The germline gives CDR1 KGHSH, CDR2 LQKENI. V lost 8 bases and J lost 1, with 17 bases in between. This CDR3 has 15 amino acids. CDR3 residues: CASADSGLRNTEAFF. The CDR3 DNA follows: TGTGCCAGCGCTGATTCGGGACTCCGGAACACTGAAGCTTTCTTT.

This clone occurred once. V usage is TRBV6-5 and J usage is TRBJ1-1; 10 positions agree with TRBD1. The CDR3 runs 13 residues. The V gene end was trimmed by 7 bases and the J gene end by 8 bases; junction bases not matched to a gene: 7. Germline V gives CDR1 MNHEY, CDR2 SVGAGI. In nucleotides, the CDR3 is TGTGCCAGCATTCCGACAGGGGGCGGCGAAGCTTTCTTT. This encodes CASIPTGGGEAFF.

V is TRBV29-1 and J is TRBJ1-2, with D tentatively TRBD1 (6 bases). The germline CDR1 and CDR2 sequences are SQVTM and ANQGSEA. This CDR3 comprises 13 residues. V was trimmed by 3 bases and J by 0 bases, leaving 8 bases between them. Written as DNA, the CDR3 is TGCAGCGTTGAGAACAGGGCTAACTATGGCTACACCTTC. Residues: CSVENRANYGYTF.

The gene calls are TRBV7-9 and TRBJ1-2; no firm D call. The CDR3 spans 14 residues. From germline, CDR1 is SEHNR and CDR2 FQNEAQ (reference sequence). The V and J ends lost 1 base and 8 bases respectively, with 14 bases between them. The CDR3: CASSLDLSQWGYTF. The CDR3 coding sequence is TGTGCCAGCAGCTTAGATTTATCGCAGTGGGGCTACACCTTC.

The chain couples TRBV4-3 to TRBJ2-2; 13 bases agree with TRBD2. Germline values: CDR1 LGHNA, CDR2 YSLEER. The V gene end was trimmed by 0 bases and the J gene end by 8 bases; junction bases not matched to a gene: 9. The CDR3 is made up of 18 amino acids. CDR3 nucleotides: TGCGCCAGCAGCCAAGATAGGCCGGGACTAGCGGGAATGGGGGAGCTGTTTTTT. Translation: CASSQDRPGLAGMGELFF.

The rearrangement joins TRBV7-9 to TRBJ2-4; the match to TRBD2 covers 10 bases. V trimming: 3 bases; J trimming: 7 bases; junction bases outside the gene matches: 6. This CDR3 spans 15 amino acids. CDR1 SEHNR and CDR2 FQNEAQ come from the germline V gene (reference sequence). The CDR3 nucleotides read TGTGCCAGCAGCTTCAGCGGGAGGGCCGGGAACATTCAGTACTTC. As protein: CASSFSGRAGNIQYF.

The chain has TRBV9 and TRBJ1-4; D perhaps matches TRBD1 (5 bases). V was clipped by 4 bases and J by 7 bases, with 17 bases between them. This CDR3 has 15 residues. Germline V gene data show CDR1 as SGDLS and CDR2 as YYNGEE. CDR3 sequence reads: CASSPFLGGGEKLFF. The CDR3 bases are TGTGCCAGCAGCCCCTTCTTGGGGGGGGGTGAAAAACTGTTTTTT.

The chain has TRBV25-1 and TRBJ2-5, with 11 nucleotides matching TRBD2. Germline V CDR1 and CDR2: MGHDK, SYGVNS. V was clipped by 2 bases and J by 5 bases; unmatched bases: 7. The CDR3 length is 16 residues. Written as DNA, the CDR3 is TGTGCCAGCAGTGAAGGGTGGGCTAGCGGGAGGGAGACCCAGTACTTC. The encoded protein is CASSEGWASGRETQYF. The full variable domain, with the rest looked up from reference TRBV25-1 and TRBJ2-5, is EADIYQTPRYLVIGTGKKITLECSQTMGHDKMYWYQQDPGMELHLIHYSYGVNSTEKGDLSSESTVSRIRTEHFPLTLESARPSHTSQYLCASSEGWASGRETQYFGPGTRLLVL.

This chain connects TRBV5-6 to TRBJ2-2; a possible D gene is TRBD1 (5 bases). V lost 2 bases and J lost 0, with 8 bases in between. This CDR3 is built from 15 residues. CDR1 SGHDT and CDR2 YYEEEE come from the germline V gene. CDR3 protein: CASSFRQTNTGELFF. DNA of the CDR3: TGTGCCAGCAGCTTCCGACAGACGAACACCGGGGAGCTGTTTTTT.

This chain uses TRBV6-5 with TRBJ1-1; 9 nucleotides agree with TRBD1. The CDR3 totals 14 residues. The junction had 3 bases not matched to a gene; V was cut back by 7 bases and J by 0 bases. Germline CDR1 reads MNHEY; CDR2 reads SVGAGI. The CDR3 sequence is CASNDRGVNTEAFF. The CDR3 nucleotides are TGTGCCAGCAACGACAGGGGGGTGAACACTGAAGCTTTCTTT.

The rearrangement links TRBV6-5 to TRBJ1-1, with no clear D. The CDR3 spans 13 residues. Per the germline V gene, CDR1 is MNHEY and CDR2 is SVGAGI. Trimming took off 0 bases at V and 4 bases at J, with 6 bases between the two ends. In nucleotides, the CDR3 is TGTGCCAGCAGTTACTCATCGAGCACTGAAGCTTTCTTT. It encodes CASSYSSSTEAFF.

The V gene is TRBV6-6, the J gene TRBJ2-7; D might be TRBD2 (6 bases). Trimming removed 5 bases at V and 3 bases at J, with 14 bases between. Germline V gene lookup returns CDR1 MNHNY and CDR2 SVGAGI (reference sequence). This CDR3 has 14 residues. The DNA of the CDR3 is TGTGCCAGCAGTACCGTCGGGAGAGACTACGAGCAGTACGTC. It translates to CASSTVGRDYEQYV.

DNA for the CDR3: TGCGCCAGCCTCCGACCCCGGGACAGACAACCTCTAGCGGGAACAGATACGCAGTATTTT. Translation: CASLRPRDRQPLAGTDTQYF. This rearrangement joins TRBV4-1 to TRBJ2-3, with TRBD2 matching over 9 bases. V was pared by 8 bases and J by 3 bases, with 24 bases of the junction left unmatched. CDR3 length: 20 residues. Germline assignment: CDR1 MGHRA and CDR2 YSYEKL.

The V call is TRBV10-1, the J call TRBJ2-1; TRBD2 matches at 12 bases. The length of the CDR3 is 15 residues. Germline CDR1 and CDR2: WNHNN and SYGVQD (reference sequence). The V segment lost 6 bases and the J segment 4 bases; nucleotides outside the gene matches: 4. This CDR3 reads CASSPLAGGYNEQFF. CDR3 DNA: TGCGCCAGCAGCCCACTAGCGGGAGGTTACAATGAGCAGTTCTTC.

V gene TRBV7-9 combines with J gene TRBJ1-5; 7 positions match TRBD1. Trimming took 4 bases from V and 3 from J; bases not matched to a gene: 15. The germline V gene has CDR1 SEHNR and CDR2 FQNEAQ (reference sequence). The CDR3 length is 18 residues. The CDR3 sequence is CASSSKEGGPLYNQPQHF. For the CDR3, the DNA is TGTGCCAGCAGCTCGAAAGAAGGGGGCCCGCTGTACAATCAGCCCCAGCATTTT.